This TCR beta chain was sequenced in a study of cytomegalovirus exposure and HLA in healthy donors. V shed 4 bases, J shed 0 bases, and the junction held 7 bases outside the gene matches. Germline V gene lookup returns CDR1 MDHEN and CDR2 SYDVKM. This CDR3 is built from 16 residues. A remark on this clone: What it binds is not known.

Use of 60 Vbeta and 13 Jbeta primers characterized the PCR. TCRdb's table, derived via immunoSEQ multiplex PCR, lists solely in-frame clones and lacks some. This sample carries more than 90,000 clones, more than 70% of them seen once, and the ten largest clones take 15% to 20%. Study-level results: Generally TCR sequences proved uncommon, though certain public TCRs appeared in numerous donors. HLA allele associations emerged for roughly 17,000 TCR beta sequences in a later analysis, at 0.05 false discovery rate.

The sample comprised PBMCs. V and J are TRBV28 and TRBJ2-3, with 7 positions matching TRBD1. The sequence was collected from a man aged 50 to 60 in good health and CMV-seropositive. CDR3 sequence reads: CASSSSGTASTDTQYF. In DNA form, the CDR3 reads TGTGCCAGCAGTTCGTCCGGGACAGCCAGCACAGATACGCAGTATTTT.